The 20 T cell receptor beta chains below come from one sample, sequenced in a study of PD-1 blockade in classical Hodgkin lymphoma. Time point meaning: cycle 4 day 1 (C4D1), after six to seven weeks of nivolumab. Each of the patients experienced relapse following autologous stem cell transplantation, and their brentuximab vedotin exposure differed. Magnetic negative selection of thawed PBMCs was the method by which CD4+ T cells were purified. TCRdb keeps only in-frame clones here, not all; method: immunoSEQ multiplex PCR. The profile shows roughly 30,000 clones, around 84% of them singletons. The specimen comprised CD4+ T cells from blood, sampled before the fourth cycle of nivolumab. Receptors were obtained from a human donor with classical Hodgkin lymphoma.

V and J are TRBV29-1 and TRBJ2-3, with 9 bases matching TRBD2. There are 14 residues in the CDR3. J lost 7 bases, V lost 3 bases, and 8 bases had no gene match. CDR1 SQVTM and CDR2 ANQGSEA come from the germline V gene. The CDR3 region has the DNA TGCAGCGTTGATCCTAGCGGGGACTCCTATACGCAGTATTTT. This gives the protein CSVDPSGDSYTQYF.

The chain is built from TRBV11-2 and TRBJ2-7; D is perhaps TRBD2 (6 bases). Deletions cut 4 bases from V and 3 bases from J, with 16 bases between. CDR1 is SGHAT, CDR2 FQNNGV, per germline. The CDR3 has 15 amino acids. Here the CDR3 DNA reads TGTGCCAGCAGCTCCCCCGGGACTTCACTCTACGAGCAGTACTTC. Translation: CASSSPGTSLYEQYF.

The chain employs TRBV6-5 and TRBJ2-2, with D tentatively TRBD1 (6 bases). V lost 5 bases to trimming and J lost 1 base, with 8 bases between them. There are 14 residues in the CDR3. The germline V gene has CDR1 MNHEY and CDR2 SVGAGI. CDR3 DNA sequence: TGTGCCAGCAGTATGACAGGGAACACCGGGGAGCTGTTTTTT. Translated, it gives CASSMTGNTGELFF.

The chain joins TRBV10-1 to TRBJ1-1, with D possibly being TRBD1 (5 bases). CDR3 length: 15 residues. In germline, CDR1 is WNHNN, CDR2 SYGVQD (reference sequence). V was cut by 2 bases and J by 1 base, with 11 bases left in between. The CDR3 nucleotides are TGCGCCAGCAGTGAGGCAGGGATAGAGAACACTGAAGCTTTCTTT. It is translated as CASSEAGIENTEAFF.

CDR3 amino acids: CASSGPRAGTGLNEKLFF. The CDR3 nucleotides are TGTGCCAGCAGCGGGCCGCGCGCGGGGACAGGGTTAAATGAAAAACTGTTTTTT. The chain is built from TRBV5-6 and TRBJ1-4; 9 nucleotides agree with TRBD1. The germline gives CDR1 SGHDT, CDR2 YYEEEE. The junction had 15 bases not matched to a gene; V was cut back by 4 bases and J by 5 bases. CDR3 length: 18 amino acids.

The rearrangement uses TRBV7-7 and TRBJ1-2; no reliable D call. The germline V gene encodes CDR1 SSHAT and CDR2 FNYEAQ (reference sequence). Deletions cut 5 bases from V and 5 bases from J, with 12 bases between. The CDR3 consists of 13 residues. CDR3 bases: TGTGCCAGCAGCCCTGGACTCTTTTATGGCTACACCTTC. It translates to CASSPGLFYGYTF.

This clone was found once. CDR3 in DNA: TGTGCCAGCAGCTTGACAGGGACAGATGAAAAACTGTTTTTT. The encoded protein is CASSLTGTDEKLFF. The genes are TRBV11-2 and TRBJ1-4, with TRBD1 identical over 7 bases. Germline V gives CDR1 SGHAT, CDR2 FQNNGV. V dropped 3 bases and J dropped 6; count of bases not matched to a gene: 4. CDR3 length: 14 residues. The full variable domain, completed using reference TRBV11-2 and TRBJ1-4, is EAGVAQSPRYKIIEKRQSVAFWCNPISGHATLYWYQQILGQGPKLLIQFQNNGVVDDSQLPKDRFSAERLKGVDSTLKIQPAKLEDSAVYLCASSLTGTDEKLFFGSGTQLSVL.

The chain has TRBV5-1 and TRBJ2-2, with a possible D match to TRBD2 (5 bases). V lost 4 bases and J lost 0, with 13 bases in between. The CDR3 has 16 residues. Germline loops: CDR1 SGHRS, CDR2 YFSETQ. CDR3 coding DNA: TGCGCCAGCAGCACATGGACTCCCTCGAACACCGGGGAGCTGTTTTTT. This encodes CASSTWTPSNTGELFF.

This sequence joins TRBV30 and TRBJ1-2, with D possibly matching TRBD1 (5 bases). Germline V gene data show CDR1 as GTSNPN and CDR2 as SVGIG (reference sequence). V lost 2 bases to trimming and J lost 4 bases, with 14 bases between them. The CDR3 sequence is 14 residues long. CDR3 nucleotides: TGTGCCTGGAGTCCTCAAGCAGGGCTCTATGGCTACACCTTC. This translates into CAWSPQAGLYGYTF.

In DNA form, the CDR3 reads TGTGCCAGCAGCTTAACAGGGAGTCGGTTTAGCACAGATACGCAGTATTTT. Encoded protein: CASSLTGSRFSTDTQYF. V is TRBV11-2 and J is TRBJ2-3; a weak D match, TRBD1 (6 bases). Trimming took off 2 bases at V and 0 bases at J, with 15 bases between the two ends. Germline V lookup: CDR1 SGHAT, CDR2 FQNNGV. This CDR3 has 17 amino acids.

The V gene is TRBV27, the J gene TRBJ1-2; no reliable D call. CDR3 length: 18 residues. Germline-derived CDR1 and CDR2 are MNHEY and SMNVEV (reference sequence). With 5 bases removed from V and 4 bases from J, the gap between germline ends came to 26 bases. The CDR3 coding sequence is TGTGCCAGCAGTCCTCACATGGATAGGGTAGCGGGCGGCTATGGCTACACCTTC. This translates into CASSPHMDRVAGGYGYTF.

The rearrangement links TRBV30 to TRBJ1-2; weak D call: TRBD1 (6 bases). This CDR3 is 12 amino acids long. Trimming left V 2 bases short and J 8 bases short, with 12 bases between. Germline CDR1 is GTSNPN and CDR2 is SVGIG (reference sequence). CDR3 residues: CAWSLGARGYTF. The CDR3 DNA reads TGTGCCTGGAGTTTGGGGGCGAGGGGCTACACCTTC. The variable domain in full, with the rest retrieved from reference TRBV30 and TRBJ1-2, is SQTIHQWPATLVQPVGSPLSLECTVEGTSNPNLYWYRQAAGRGLQLLFYSVGIGQISSEVPQNLSASRPQDRQFILSSKKLLLSDSGFYLCAWSLGARGYTFGSGTRLTVV.

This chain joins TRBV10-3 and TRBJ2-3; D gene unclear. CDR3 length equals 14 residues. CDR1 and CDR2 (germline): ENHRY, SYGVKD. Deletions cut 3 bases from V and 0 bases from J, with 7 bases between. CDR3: CAISEYESTDTQYF. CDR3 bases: TGTGCCATCAGTGAATATGAAAGCACAGATACGCAGTATTTT.

CDR3 sequence (DNA): TGTGCCAGCAGCGCACAGGGATCGGCACCCCTCCACTTT. Translated: CASSAQGSAPLHF. The J gene is TRBJ1-6, the V gene TRBV7-6, with a tentative D call TRBD1 (6 bases). The CDR3 loop spans 13 amino acids. V lost 5 bases to trimming and J lost 11 bases, with 13 bases between them. Germline V gene data show CDR1 as SGHVS and CDR2 as FNYEAQ.

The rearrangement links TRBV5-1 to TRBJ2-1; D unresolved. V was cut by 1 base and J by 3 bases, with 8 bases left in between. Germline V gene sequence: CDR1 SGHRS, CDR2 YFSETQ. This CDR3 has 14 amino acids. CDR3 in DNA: TGCGCCAGCAGCTTGTTGGTAGACTACAATGAGCAGTTCTTC. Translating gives CASSLLVDYNEQFF.

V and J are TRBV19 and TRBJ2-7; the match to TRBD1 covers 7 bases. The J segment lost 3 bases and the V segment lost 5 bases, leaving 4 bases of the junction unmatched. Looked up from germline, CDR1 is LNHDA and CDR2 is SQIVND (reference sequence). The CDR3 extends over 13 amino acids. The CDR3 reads CASSGGQLYEQYF. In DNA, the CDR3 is TGTGCCAGTAGTGGGGGACAGCTCTACGAGCAGTACTTC. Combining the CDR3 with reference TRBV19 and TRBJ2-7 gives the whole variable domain DGGITQSPKYLFRKEGQNVTLSCEQNLNHDAMYWYRQDPGQGLRLIYYSQIVNDFQKGDIAEGYSVSREKKESFPLTVTSAQKNPTAFYLCASSGGQLYEQYFGPGTRLTVT.

CDR3 in DNA: TGCGCCAGCAGCTCGATAGGGGTCACAGATACGCAGTATTTT. It codes for CASSSIGVTDTQYF. The chain links TRBV5-1 to TRBJ2-3; perhaps TRBD1 as D (5 bases). Germline CDR1 SGHRS, CDR2 YFSETQ. This CDR3 contains 14 residues. V dropped 3 bases and J dropped 2 bases, with 10 bases sitting between them.

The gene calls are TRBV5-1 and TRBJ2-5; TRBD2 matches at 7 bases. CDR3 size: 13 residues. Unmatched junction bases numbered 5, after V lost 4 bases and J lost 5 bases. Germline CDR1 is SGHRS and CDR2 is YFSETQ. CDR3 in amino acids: CASSTSDVETQYF. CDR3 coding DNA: TGCGCCAGCAGCACTAGCGACGTGGAGACCCAGTACTTC.

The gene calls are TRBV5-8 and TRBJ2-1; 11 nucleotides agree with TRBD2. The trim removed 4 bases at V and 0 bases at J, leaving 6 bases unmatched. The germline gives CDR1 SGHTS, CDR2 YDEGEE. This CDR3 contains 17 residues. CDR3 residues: CASSTTSGTFSYNEQFF. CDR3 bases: TGTGCCAGCAGCACGACTAGCGGGACATTCTCCTACAATGAGCAGTTCTTC.

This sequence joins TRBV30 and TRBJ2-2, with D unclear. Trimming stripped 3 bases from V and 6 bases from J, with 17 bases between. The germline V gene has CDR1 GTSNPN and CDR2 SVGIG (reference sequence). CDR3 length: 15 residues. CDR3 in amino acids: CAWRRSGPPAGELFF. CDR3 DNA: TGTGCCTGGAGACGCTCCGGGCCCCCTGCCGGGGAGCTGTTTTTT.